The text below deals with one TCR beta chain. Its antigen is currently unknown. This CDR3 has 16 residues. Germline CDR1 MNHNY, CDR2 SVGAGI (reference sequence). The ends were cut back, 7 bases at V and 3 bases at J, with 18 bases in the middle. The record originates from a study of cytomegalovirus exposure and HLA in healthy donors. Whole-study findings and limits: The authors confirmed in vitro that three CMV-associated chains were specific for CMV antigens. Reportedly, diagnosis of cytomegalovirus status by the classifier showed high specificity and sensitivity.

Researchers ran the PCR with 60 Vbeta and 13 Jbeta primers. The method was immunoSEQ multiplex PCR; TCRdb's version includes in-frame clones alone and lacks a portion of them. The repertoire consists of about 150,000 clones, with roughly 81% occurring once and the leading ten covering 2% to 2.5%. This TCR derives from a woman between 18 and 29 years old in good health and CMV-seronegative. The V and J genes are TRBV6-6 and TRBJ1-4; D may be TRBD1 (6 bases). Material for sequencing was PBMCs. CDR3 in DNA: TGTGCCAGCACCCGGGGGGGGCTTGGGGCTAATGAAAAACTGTTTTTT. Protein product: CASTRGGLGANEKLFF.